Below are 20 T cell receptor beta chains sequenced from a single sample in a study of blood T cell repertoires in COVID-19. Clones were sequenced by immunoSEQ multiplex PCR, and TCRdb holds only the in-frame ones, with some missing. The top ten hold 13% to 15% of the sample, which has tens of thousands of clones, roughly 90% seen once. Sequencing was performed on peripheral blood. These TCRs come from a human donor in a cohort sampled during active COVID-19.

This clone is termed medium-sized. The rearrangement links TRBV11-2 to TRBJ2-7; D remains ambiguous. Between the trimmed V and J ends, which lost 6 bases and 0 bases, there was a span of 15 bases. The CDR3 is 15 amino acids. The germline CDR1 and CDR2 sequences are SGHAT and FQNNGV. The CDR3 DNA sequence: TGTGCCAGCAGTTCCTTACAGAAGAACTCCTACGAGCAGTACTTC. This sequence encodes CASSSLQKNSYEQYF. Together with reference TRBV11-2 and TRBJ2-7, the CDR3 gives the full variable domain: EAGVAQSPRYKIIEKRQSVAFWCNPISGHATLYWYQQILGQGPKLLIQFQNNGVVDDSQLPKDRFSAERLKGVDSTLKIQPAKLEDSAVYLCASSSLQKNSYEQYFGPGTRLTVT.

For the CDR3, the DNA is TGTGCCTGGAGCAGAAGTACGAATGAGCAGTTCTTC. As protein: CAWSRSTNEQFF. V and J are TRBV30 and TRBJ2-1; D remains unclear. The germline V and J ends were trimmed by 3 bases and 7 bases, with 10 bases remaining between them. The CDR3 consists of 12 residues. CDR1 and CDR2 from the germline V gene are GTSNPN and SVGIG (reference sequence).

The rearrangement uses TRBV6-5 and TRBJ1-6; D is undetermined. With 7 bases removed from V and 3 bases from J, the gap between germline ends came to 13 bases. Per germline, CDR1 MNHEY and CDR2 SVGAGI. The CDR3 contains 15 residues. The CDR3 loop is CASTLQEGYNSPLHF. Here the CDR3 DNA reads TGTGCCAGCACCCTTCAGGAGGGCTATAATTCACCCCTCCACTTT.

This clone has more than one count but fewer than ten. This chain uses TRBV30 with TRBJ2-5; TRBD1 matches at 8 bases. CDR3 size: 15 residues. The V gene end was trimmed by 4 bases and the J gene end by 4 bases; junction bases not matched to a gene: 11. Germline V gene data show CDR1 as GTSNPN and CDR2 as SVGIG (reference sequence). Here the CDR3 reads CAWNVQGVSGETQYF. CDR3 in DNA: TGTGCCTGGAATGTACAGGGGGTTAGTGGAGAGACCCAGTACTTC. Complete variable domain (other parts from reference TRBV30 and TRBJ2-5): SQTIHQWPATLVQPVGSPLSLECTVEGTSNPNLYWYRQAAGRGLQLLFYSVGIGQISSEVPQNLSASRPQDRQFILSSKKLLLSDSGFYLCAWNVQGVSGETQYFGPGTRLLVL.

Here the CDR3 DNA reads TGCGCCAGCAGCCACCCTAACCGGGACAGGGGGCCTCGGACTGAAGCTTTCTTT. Translating gives CASSHPNRDRGPRTEAFF. The chain links TRBV4-1 to TRBJ1-1, with 12 positions matching TRBD1. Looked up from germline, CDR1 is MGHRA and CDR2 is YSYEKL. The V segment lost 3 bases and the J segment 5 bases; nucleotides outside the gene matches: 13. The CDR3 extends over 18 amino acids.

The chain is built from TRBV27 and TRBJ2-1; 9 bases match TRBD1. Per the germline V gene, CDR1 is MNHEY and CDR2 is SMNVEV (reference sequence). The CDR3 has 16 amino acids. The V and J ends lost 5 bases and 6 bases, in that order; junction bases with no gene match: 11. The CDR3 protein is CASSLLGTGRVNEQFF. The DNA of the CDR3 is TGTGCCAGCAGTCTCCTCGGGACAGGGAGGGTCAATGAGCAGTTCTTC.

The chain joins TRBV5-4 to TRBJ2-7; 9 bases fit TRBD1. The CDR3 extends over 16 amino acids. The J segment lost 2 bases and the V segment lost 4 bases, leaving 10 bases of the junction unmatched. The germline V gene encodes CDR1 SGHNT and CDR2 YYREEE (reference sequence). The DNA for the CDR3 is TGTGCCAGCAGCGGGGGAACCGGGACAGGGCCCTACGAGCAGTACTTC. This gives the protein CASSGGTGTGPYEQYF.

Note on this clone: Other DNA sequences in the same sample also yield this CDR3. V is TRBV4-3 and J is TRBJ2-1; 9 bases match TRBD2. Losses at the gene ends were 2 bases for V and 0 bases for J; bases not matched to a gene: 11. The CDR3 loop spans 19 amino acids. The germline CDR1 and CDR2 sequences are LGHNA and YSLEER. For the CDR3, the DNA is TGCGCCAGCAGCCAACTTCCAGCGGGGGGCCTCAGCTCCTACAATGAGCAGTTCTTC. Its protein product is CASSQLPAGGLSSYNEQFF.

This clone was picked up one time. V and J are TRBV4-3 and TRBJ1-2, with D hard to call. The CDR3 is made up of 16 amino acids. The germline V gene has CDR1 LGHNA and CDR2 YSLEER. V was cut by 0 bases and J by 5 bases, with 16 bases left in between. The CDR3 bases are TGCGCCAGCAGCCAAGACCGGACGGATAGAGGGTATGGCTACACCTTC. This encodes CASSQDRTDRGYGYTF.

As concerns this clone: An end of the junction differs from the germline gene, which may be a read error. This chain links TRBV12-3 or TRBV12-4 with TRBJ2-1; TRBD2 matches 8 bases. CDR3 length: 13 amino acids. CDR3 region: CASVITAGARWVF. Here the CDR3 DNA reads TGTGCCAGCGTCATCACAGCGGGGGCCCGTTGGGTCTTC.

The chain has TRBV19 and TRBJ1-4; 9 bases line up with TRBD1. Trimming took 6 bases from V and 7 from J; bases not matched to a gene: 9. Germline V gene sequence: CDR1 LNHDA, CDR2 SQIVND (reference sequence). This CDR3 is 15 amino acids long. The CDR3 coding sequence is TGTGCCAGTAGCAATAACAGGGGGCAGGGTGAAAAACTGTTTTTT. It translates to CASSNNRGQGEKLFF.

This chain links TRBV20-1 with TRBJ2-3; D gene uncertain. Trimming removed 3 bases from V and 8 bases from J, with 9 bases in between. The CDR3 has 11 residues. The germline gives CDR1 DFQATT, CDR2 SNEGSKA (reference sequence). The CDR3 spells CSASGIGTQYF. CDR3 nucleotides: TGCAGTGCTAGCGGTATCGGTACGCAGTATTTT.

The V gene is TRBV3-1 (or the pseudogene TRBV3-2), the J gene TRBJ2-1, with TRBD2 identical over 8 bases. Germline lookup yields CDR1 LGHDT and CDR2 YNNKEL (reference sequence). The CDR3 length is 16 residues. The junction had 9 bases not matched to a gene; V was cut back by 7 bases and J by 1 base. The DNA of the CDR3 is TGTGCCAGCACCTCGGGGCGGGGGGAATCCTACAATGAGCAGTTCTTC. It yields the protein CASTSGRGESYNEQFF.

The V gene is TRBV9, the J gene TRBJ1-1, with 7 positions matching TRBD1. Germline CDR1 is SGDLS and CDR2 is YYNGEE. This CDR3 contains 15 residues. The V gene end was trimmed by 4 bases and the J gene end by 0 bases; junction bases not matched to a gene: 6. In nucleotides, the CDR3 is TGTGCCAGCAGCTCCCGGGGACAGATGAACACTGAAGCTTTCTTT. Translation gives CASSSRGQMNTEAFF.

J is TRBJ2-3 and V is TRBV5-8, with 7 bases identical to TRBD2. The CDR3 has 16 amino acids. CDR1 and CDR2 (germline): SGHTS, YDEGEE. The trim removed 3 bases at V and 1 base at J, leaving 8 bases unmatched. The CDR3 loop is CASSSGERGGTDTQYF. The CDR3, as DNA: TGTGCCAGCAGCTCTGGGGAACGGGGGGGCACAGATACGCAGTATTTT.

V gene TRBV6-5 combines with J gene TRBJ2-7; 10 nucleotides agree with TRBD2. With 2 bases clipped from V and 4 bases from J, the junction kept 5 bases outside the gene matches. The V gene's germline CDR1 is MNHEY and CDR2 SVGAGI. The CDR3 length is 15 residues. This CDR3 is CASSYTGTSVYEQYF. DNA for the CDR3: TGTGCCAGCAGTTACACCGGGACTAGCGTTTACGAGCAGTACTTC.

This clone appeared a few times. The chain employs TRBV19 and TRBJ1-1; D possibly corresponds to TRBD1 (6 bases). The CDR3 sequence is 15 residues long. Germline CDR1 reads LNHDA; CDR2 reads SQIVND (reference sequence). Trimming stripped 6 bases from V and 2 bases from J, with 16 bases between. The CDR3, as DNA: TGTGCCAGTAGCGTCCTCGGGACAACTAACACTGAAGCTTTCTTT. Its protein product is CASSVLGTTNTEAFF.

This chain connects TRBV19 to TRBJ1-1, with D possibly matching TRBD1 (6 bases). The germline V gene encodes CDR1 LNHDA and CDR2 SQIVND (reference sequence). V lost 1 base to trimming and J lost 3 bases, with 6 bases between them. The CDR3 spans 13 residues. The CDR3 loop reads CASSIGTDTEAFF. CDR3 DNA sequence: TGTGCCAGTAGTATAGGGACAGACACTGAAGCTTTCTTT.

The genes are TRBV19 and TRBJ2-5; TRBD1 might be the D (6 bases). The germline V gene has CDR1 LNHDA and CDR2 SQIVND (reference sequence). The length of the CDR3 is 15 residues. Trimming pared 1 base from V and 2 bases from J, leaving 11 bases between. DNA of the CDR3: TGTGCCAGTAGTATAGGGAGACAGGATCAAGAGACCCAGTACTTC. It encodes CASSIGRQDQETQYF.

The V gene is TRBV4-1, the J gene TRBJ1-3, with D possibly TRBD1 on 6 matching bases. The CDR3 runs to 13 residues. V was pared by 5 bases and J by 11 bases, with 16 bases between. Germline V gene data show CDR1 as MGHRA and CDR2 as YSYEKL. The CDR3 DNA follows: TGCGCCAGCAGCGAAACTCAGGGGAAGCCCATATATTTT. It yields the protein CASSETQGKPIYF.